Included here is one TCR beta chain sequence, with context. CDR3 size: 15 residues. Germline-derived CDR1 and CDR2 are SGHVS and FQNEAQ. V lost 0 bases and J 9 bases, leaving 15 bases between the germline ends. The sample belongs to a study of blood T cell repertoires in COVID-19. Study summary: Samples representing acute and convalescent COVID-19 were sourced from the United States, Italy and Spain. T cells, B-cell-depleted T cells, or PBMCs supplied cDNA or gDNA.

Study processing details: Amplification of reference gene primers provided the estimated nucleated cell counts. The table came from immunoSEQ multiplex PCR; TCRdb's copy has only in-frame clones and leaves some out. V, J and clone size are taken as reported in that table, and D and trimming were inferred from the DNA itself. The sample contains about 68,000 clones, approximately 85% of which appear only once. The sequence came from a man aged 45-65 years with acute or convalescent COVID-19. The sequencing input was peripheral blood. The chain employs TRBV7-8 and TRBJ1-5; tentatively, D is TRBD1 (5 bases). The CDR3 region is CASSLAETVYRPQHF. Written as DNA, the CDR3 is TGTGCCAGCAGCTTAGCCGAGACAGTTTACCGGCCCCAGCATTTT.